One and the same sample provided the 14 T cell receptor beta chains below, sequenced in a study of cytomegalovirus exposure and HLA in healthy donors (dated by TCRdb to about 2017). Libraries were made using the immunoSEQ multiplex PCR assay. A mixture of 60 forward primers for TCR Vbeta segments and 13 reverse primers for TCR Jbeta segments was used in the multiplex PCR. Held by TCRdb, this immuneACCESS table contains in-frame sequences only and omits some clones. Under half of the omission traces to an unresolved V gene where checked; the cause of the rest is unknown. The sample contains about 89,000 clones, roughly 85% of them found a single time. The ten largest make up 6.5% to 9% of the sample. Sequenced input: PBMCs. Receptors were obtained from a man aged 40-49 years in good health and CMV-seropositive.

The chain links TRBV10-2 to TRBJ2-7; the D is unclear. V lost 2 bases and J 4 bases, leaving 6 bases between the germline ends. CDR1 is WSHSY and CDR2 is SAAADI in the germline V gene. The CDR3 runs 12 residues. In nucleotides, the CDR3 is TGCGCCAGCAGTGAGACTGGTTACGAGCAGTACTTC. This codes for CASSETGYEQYF.

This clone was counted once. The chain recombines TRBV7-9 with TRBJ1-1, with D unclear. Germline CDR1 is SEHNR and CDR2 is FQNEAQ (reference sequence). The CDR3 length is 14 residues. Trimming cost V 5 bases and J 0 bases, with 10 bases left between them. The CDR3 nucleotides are TGTGCCAGCAGCCACAGAAACCTGAACACTGAAGCTTTCTTT. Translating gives CASSHRNLNTEAFF.

The DNA for the CDR3 is TGTGCCAGCAGCCCGGGACTAGCGGGCGGCTCTTTATCCTACGAGCAGTACTTC. Translated: CASSPGLAGGSLSYEQYF. The chain employs TRBV5-5 and TRBJ2-7; 12 nucleotides align to TRBD2. Germline trimming cut 4 bases from V and 1 base from J; bases unmatched to any gene: 12. The CDR3 contains 18 residues. CDR1 is SGHKS, CDR2 YYEKEE, per germline (reference sequence).

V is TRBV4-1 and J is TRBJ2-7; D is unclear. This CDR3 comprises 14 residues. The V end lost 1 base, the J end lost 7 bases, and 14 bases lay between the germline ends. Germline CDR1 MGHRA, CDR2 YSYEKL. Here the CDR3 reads CASSQAIISDEQYF. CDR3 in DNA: TGCGCCAGCAGCCAAGCGATTATTTCAGATGAGCAGTACTTC.

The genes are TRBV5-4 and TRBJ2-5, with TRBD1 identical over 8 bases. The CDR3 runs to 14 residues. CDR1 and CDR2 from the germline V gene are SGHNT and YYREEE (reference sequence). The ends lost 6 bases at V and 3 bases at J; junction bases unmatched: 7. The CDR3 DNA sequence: TGTGCCAGCACCCCCCACAGGGGGAAAGAGACCCAGTACTTC. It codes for CASTPHRGKETQYF.

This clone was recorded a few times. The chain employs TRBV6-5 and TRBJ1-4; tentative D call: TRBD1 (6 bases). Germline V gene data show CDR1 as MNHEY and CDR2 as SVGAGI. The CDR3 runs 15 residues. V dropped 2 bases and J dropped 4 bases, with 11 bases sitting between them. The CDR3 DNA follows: TGTGCCAGCAGTTACACAACAGGGAATAATGAAAAACTGTTTTTT. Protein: CASSYTTGNNEKLFF.

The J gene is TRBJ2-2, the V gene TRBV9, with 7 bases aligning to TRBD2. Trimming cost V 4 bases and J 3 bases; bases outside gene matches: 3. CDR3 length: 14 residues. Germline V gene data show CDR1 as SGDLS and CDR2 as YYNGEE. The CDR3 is CASSRTRYTGELFF. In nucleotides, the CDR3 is TGTGCCAGCAGCCGGACTAGGTACACCGGGGAGCTGTTTTTT.

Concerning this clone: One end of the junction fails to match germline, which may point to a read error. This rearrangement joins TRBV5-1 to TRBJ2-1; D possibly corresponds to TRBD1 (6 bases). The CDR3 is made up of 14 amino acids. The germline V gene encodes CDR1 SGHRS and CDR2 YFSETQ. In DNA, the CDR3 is TGCGCCAGCAGCTTTCTGGGGGCCCCGGATGAGCAGCTCTTC. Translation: CASSFLGAPDEQLF.

CDR3 protein: CSFLGGQETQYF. The CDR3 bases are TGCAGCTTCTTGGGGGGACAAGAGACCCAGTACTTC. The V call is TRBV29-1, the J call TRBJ2-5; the D gene is possibly TRBD2 (6 bases). CDR1 is SQVTM and CDR2 is ANQGSEA in the germline V gene. There are 12 residues in the CDR3. Trimming took off 8 bases at V and 2 bases at J, with 12 bases between the two ends.

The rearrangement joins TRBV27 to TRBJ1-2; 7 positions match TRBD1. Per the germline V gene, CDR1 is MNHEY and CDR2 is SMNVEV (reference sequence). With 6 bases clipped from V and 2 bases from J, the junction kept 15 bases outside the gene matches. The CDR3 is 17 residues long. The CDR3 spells CASRQTGTVFANYGYTF. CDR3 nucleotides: TGTGCCAGCAGGCAAACCGGGACAGTTTTTGCCAACTATGGCTACACCTTC.

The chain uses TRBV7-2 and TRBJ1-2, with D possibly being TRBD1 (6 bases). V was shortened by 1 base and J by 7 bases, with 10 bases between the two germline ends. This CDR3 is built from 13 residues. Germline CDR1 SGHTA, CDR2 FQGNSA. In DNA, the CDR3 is TGTGCCAGCAGCTTAGGACAGGTTTCTGGCTACACCTTC. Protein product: CASSLGQVSGYTF.

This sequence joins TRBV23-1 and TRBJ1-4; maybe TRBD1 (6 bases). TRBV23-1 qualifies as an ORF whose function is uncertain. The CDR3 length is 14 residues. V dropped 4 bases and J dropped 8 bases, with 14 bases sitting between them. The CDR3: CASSPRDQGEKLFF. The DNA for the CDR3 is TGCGCCAGCAGTCCCCGGGACCAGGGGGAAAAACTGTTTTTT.

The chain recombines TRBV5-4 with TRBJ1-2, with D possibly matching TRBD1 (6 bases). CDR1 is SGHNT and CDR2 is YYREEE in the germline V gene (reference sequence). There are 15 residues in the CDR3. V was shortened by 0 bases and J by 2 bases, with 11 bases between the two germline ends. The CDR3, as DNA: TGTGCCAGCAGCTTGGGGGGGCGGCCGAACTATGGCTACACCTTC. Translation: CASSLGGRPNYGYTF.

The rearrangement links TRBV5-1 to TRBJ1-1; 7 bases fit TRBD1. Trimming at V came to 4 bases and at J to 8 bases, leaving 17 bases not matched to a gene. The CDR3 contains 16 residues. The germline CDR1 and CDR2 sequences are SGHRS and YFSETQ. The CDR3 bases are TGCGCCAGCAGCCCTCAGACAGGGCGATTTTTCTTAGAAGCTTTCTTT. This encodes CASSPQTGRFFLEAFF.